The 27 T cell receptor beta chains below were found in one sample sequenced in a study of cytomegalovirus exposure and HLA in healthy donors. Clones were read by immunoSEQ multiplex PCR, and TCRdb kept only the in-frame ones, dropping some. Of 150,000 to 200,000 clones listed, roughly 89% are singletons. Sequenced input: PBMCs. These receptors were taken from a woman aged 30 to 39 in good health and CMV-seronegative.

The J gene is TRBJ1-2, the V gene TRBV6-5; 7 nucleotides match TRBD1. Germline-derived CDR1 and CDR2 are MNHEY and SVGAGI. The CDR3 is 16 residues long. V lost 2 bases, J lost 1 base, and 7 bases stayed unmatched. The CDR3 spells CASSYNRAGGNYGYTF. The CDR3 coding sequence is TGTGCCAGCAGTTACAACCGGGCAGGGGGTAACTATGGCTACACCTTC.

The V gene is TRBV5-6, the J gene TRBJ2-3, with D perhaps matching TRBD2 (7 bases). The CDR3 is made up of 16 amino acids. Germline CDR1 reads SGHDT; CDR2 reads YYEEEE. The V end lost 3 bases, the J end lost 1 base, and 15 bases lay between the germline ends. CDR3: CASSYDRGAGTDTQYF. Here the CDR3 DNA reads TGTGCCAGCAGCTACGACCGGGGGGCAGGCACAGATACGCAGTATTTT.

CDR3 residues: CAWGVWEKLFF. In nucleotides, the CDR3 is TGCGCCTGGGGGGTTTGGGAAAAACTGTTTTTT. The chain joins TRBV5-1 to TRBJ1-4, with a tentative D call TRBD1 (5 bases). Looked up from germline, CDR1 is SGHRS and CDR2 is YFSETQ. This CDR3 spans 11 amino acids. Deletions cut 10 bases from V and 8 bases from J, with 12 bases between. Drawing the rest from reference TRBV5-1 and TRBJ1-4, the complete variable domain is KAGVTQTPRYLIKTRGQQVTLSCSPISGHRSVSWYQQTPGQGLQFLFEYFSETQRNKGNFPGRFSGRQFSNSRSEMNVSTLELGDSALYLCAWGVWEKLFFGSGTQLSVL.

The chain recombines TRBV6-1 with TRBJ2-1, with 7 positions matching TRBD2. CDR3 length: 16 amino acids. Trimming cost V 2 bases and J 5 bases; bases outside gene matches: 9. Germline CDR1 reads MNHNS; CDR2 reads SASEGT. The CDR3 nucleotides are TGTGCCAGCAGTGAAAGTGTGTGGGGGGGACACAATGAGCAGTTCTTC. Encoded protein: CASSESVWGGHNEQFF.

The genes are TRBV27 and TRBJ2-3; TRBD2 might be the D (6 bases). The CDR3 consists of 17 residues. Looked up from germline, CDR1 is MNHEY and CDR2 is SMNVEV (reference sequence). The ends were cut back, 0 bases at V and 2 bases at J, with 15 bases in the middle. In nucleotides, the CDR3 is TGTGCCAGCAGTTTATCCGCCGCGGGGTTGCCCACAGATACGCAGTATTTT. Its protein product is CASSLSAAGLPTDTQYF.

This chain joins TRBV25-1 and TRBJ2-1; 7 bases agree with TRBD1. Germline CDR1 MGHDK, CDR2 SYGVNS. The CDR3 contains 13 residues. Losses at the gene ends were 2 bases for V and 9 bases for J; bases not matched to a gene: 4. The DNA of the CDR3 is TGTGCCAGCAGTGAACACAGGGGCGGTGAGCAGTTCTTC. Translation gives CASSEHRGGEQFF.

The chain recombines TRBV19 with TRBJ2-7, with D possibly TRBD1 on 6 matching bases. This CDR3 has 14 amino acids. Germline loops: CDR1 LNHDA, CDR2 SQIVND (reference sequence). Trimming removed 4 bases from V and 3 bases from J, with 13 bases in between. The chain's CDR3 is CASSSATGIYEQYF. CDR3 nucleotides: TGTGCCAGTAGTAGCGCTACAGGGATCTACGAGCAGTACTTC.

The chain carries TRBV29-1 and TRBJ2-3; D possibly corresponds to TRBD1 (6 bases). The CDR3 has 15 amino acids. V was cut by 7 bases and J by 0 bases, with 17 bases left in between. Germline CDR1 is SQVTM and CDR2 is ANQGSEA. As DNA, the CDR3 is TGCAGCGCACACACCTACAGGGTGAGCACAGATACGCAGTATTTT. Translation: CSAHTYRVSTDTQYF.

V usage is TRBV2 and J usage is TRBJ2-1; a weak D match, TRBD1 (6 bases). The CDR3 contains 13 residues. The germline CDR1 and CDR2 sequences are SNHLY and FYNNEI. V gave up 6 bases and J gave up 6 bases, with 12 bases separating them. The CDR3 protein is CASRDGTFNEQFF. The DNA for the CDR3 is TGTGCCAGCAGGGACGGGACATTCAATGAGCAGTTCTTC.

V gene TRBV6-1 combines with J gene TRBJ1-5, with D tentatively TRBD1 (6 bases). The ends were cut back, 2 bases at V and 4 bases at J, with 18 bases in the middle. Germline V CDR1 and CDR2: MNHNS, SASEGT. The CDR3 runs to 17 residues. The CDR3 is CASSEFPLDRNNQPQHF. CDR3 coding DNA: TGTGCCAGCAGTGAATTTCCCTTGGACAGAAATAATCAGCCCCAGCATTTT.

This clone appeared once. The chain is built from TRBV7-2 and TRBJ1-2, with D perhaps TRBD1 (5 bases). Germline CDR1 SGHTA, CDR2 FQGNSA. Trimming took off 2 bases at V and 3 bases at J, with 13 bases between the two ends. There are 15 residues in the CDR3. The DNA of the CDR3 is TGTGCCAGCAGCTTACGGGCCAGGGCGGACTATGGCTACACCTTC. Amino acids: CASSLRARADYGYTF.

V gene TRBV5-4 combines with J gene TRBJ1-1, with TRBD1 as a possible D gene (5 bases). This CDR3 is built from 14 residues. V was trimmed by 1 base and J by 1 base, leaving 8 bases between them. Germline V CDR1 and CDR2: SGHNT, YYREEE (reference sequence). Written as DNA, the CDR3 is TGTGCCAGCAGCTTGCAGGGTCAGAACACTGAAGCTTTCTTT. Protein sequence: CASSLQGQNTEAFF. The variable domain in full, completed from reference TRBV5-4 and TRBJ1-1, reads ETGVTQSPTHLIKTRGQQVTLRCSSQSGHNTVSWYQQALGQGPQFIFQYYREEENGRGNFPPRFSGLQFPNYSSELNVNALELDDSALYLCASSLQGQNTEAFFGQGTRLTVV.

The CDR3 loop is CASSPTPAAGNTIYF. The CDR3 region has the DNA TGTGCCAGCAGCCCGACACCAGCGGCTGGAAACACCATATATTTT. J is TRBJ1-3 and V is TRBV27, with D uncertain. V was pared by 6 bases and J by 2 bases, with 14 bases between. The CDR3 is 15 residues long. The germline CDR1 and CDR2 sequences are MNHEY and SMNVEV (reference sequence).

The chain carries TRBV4-1 and TRBJ2-3, with a tentative D call TRBD2 (7 bases). Trimming pared 6 bases from V and 5 bases from J, leaving 18 bases between. Germline V gene sequence: CDR1 MGHRA, CDR2 YSYEKL. The CDR3 length is 15 residues. In DNA form, the CDR3 reads TGCGCCAGCAGGTTAGGGGGGGGCCGGAAAGATACGCAGTATTTT. Translation: CASRLGGGRKDTQYF.

The chain is built from TRBV2 and TRBJ1-5; 8 nucleotides match TRBD1. Trimming at V came to 3 bases and at J to 4 bases, leaving 8 bases not matched to a gene. Germline CDR1 reads SNHLY; CDR2 reads FYNNEI. This CDR3 has 16 residues. The CDR3 region is CASSEVGDRRNQPQHF. The CDR3 bases are TGTGCCAGCAGTGAGGTAGGGGACAGGAGAAATCAGCCCCAGCATTTT.

This chain connects TRBV5-4 to TRBJ2-5; 11 nucleotides align to TRBD2. Germline loops: CDR1 SGHNT, CDR2 YYREEE (reference sequence). V was pared by 5 bases and J by 5 bases, with 5 bases of the junction left unmatched. This CDR3 contains 14 residues. CDR3 in DNA: TGTGCCAGCAGTTTAGCGGGGGGGGAGGAGACCCAGTACTTC. Residues: CASSLAGGEETQYF. Complete variable domain (other parts from reference TRBV5-4 and TRBJ2-5): ETGVTQSPTHLIKTRGQQVTLRCSSQSGHNTVSWYQQALGQGPQFIFQYYREEENGRGNFPPRFSGLQFPNYSSELNVNALELDDSALYLCASSLAGGEETQYFGPGTRLLVL.

The genes are TRBV4-1 and TRBJ2-7, with 8 bases aligning to TRBD2. Per the germline V gene, CDR1 is MGHRA and CDR2 is YSYEKL. Trimming at V came to 2 bases and at J to 4 bases, leaving 13 bases not matched to a gene. CDR3 length equals 17 residues. The CDR3 nucleotides read TGCGCCAGCAGCCAATCATATCCGACGGGGGGGTATTACGAGCAGTACTTC. It translates to CASSQSYPTGGYYEQYF.

The V gene is TRBV5-1, the J gene TRBJ2-2; maybe TRBD2 (5 bases). The CDR3 runs 17 residues. Germline V gives CDR1 SGHRS, CDR2 YFSETQ. V was trimmed by 4 bases and J by 6 bases, leaving 22 bases between them. The CDR3: CASSPERSTIGAGELFF. CDR3 bases: TGCGCCAGCAGCCCGGAACGATCAACCATCGGGGCCGGGGAGCTGTTTTTT.

The V call is TRBV12-5, the J call TRBJ2-3; 7 positions agree with TRBD2. This CDR3 region has 14 residues. J was trimmed by 0 bases and V by 9 bases; bases with no gene match: 6. From germline, CDR1 is LGHNT and CDR2 FRNRAP. CDR3 region: CARGRAGSTDTQYF. The CDR3 coding sequence is TGTGCTAGGGGGAGGGCGGGAAGCACAGATACGCAGTATTTT.

This chain joins TRBV9 and TRBJ1-6, with no clear D. The CDR3 is 16 residues long. Germline V lookup: CDR1 SGDLS, CDR2 YYNGEE. The germline V and J ends were trimmed by 3 bases and 9 bases, with 19 bases remaining between them. In nucleotides, the CDR3 is TGTGCCAGCAGCGAGGGAGGAGGTTTCACGAGTTCACCCCTCCACTTT. It codes for CASSEGGGFTSSPLHF. Full variable domain (remainder filled in from reference TRBV9 and TRBJ1-6): DSGVTQTPKHLITATGQRVTLRCSPRSGDLSVYWYQQSLDQGLQFLIQYYNGEERAKGNILERFSAQQFPDLHSELNLSSLELGDSALYFCASSEGGGFTSSPLHFGNGTRLTVT.

As for this clone: Mismatch with germline at one junction end may stem from a read error. The chain has TRBV6-5 and TRBJ1-6, with D possibly being TRBD1 (5 bases). This CDR3 has 13 amino acids. Germline V gene data show CDR1 as MNHEY and CDR2 as SVGAGI. The CDR3 DNA reads as TGTGCCAGCGGGGGGGATGATAATTCACCCCCCCACTTT. This translates into CASGGDDNSPPHF.

The chain recombines TRBV11-2 with TRBJ2-7; TRBD1 is a possible D gene (6 bases). The CDR3 runs 15 residues. Trimming left V 3 bases short and J 5 bases short, with 17 bases between. Germline lookup yields CDR1 SGHAT and CDR2 FQNNGV. The CDR3 protein is CASSFTGQFGNEQYF. The CDR3, as DNA: TGTGCCAGCAGCTTTACCGGACAGTTCGGTAACGAGCAGTACTTC.

The chain recombines TRBV19 with TRBJ1-5, with TRBD1 matching over 7 bases. Germline V gene lookup returns CDR1 LNHDA and CDR2 SQIVND (reference sequence). V trimming: 1 base; J trimming: 2 bases; junction bases outside the gene matches: 8. The CDR3 extends over 17 amino acids. The CDR3 here is CASSIVGGGSGNQPQHF. CDR3 nucleotides: TGTGCCAGTAGTATAGTAGGAGGGGGCTCGGGCAATCAGCCCCAGCATTTT.

The V and J genes are TRBV4-3 and TRBJ2-7; D possibly corresponds to TRBD1 (6 bases). The germline gives CDR1 LGHNA, CDR2 YSLEER. With 0 bases removed from V and 0 bases from J, the gap between germline ends came to 15 bases. The CDR3 loop spans 17 amino acids. The CDR3 sequence: CASSQERQGPLSYEQYF. CDR3 coding DNA: TGCGCCAGCAGCCAAGAACGTCAGGGGCCCCTCTCCTACGAGCAGTACTTC.

V and J are TRBV5-8 and TRBJ1-5; 7 bases line up with TRBD1. After removal of 3 bases from V and 0 bases from J, the junction contained 15 bases not matched to a gene. The germline gives CDR1 SGHTS, CDR2 YDEGEE. The CDR3 contains 19 residues. CDR3 sequence (DNA): TGTGCCAGCAGCTGGACCGCGACAGGGCTTGAAGGTAGCAATCAGCCCCAGCATTTT. Translated: CASSWTATGLEGSNQPQHF.

The CDR3 sequence: CAISDARGGDEQYF. Here the CDR3 DNA reads TGTGCCATCAGTGATGCGAGGGGAGGGGACGAGCAGTACTTC. The V gene is TRBV10-3, the J gene TRBJ2-7; 7 bases fit TRBD2. The V gene's germline CDR1 is ENHRY and CDR2 SYGVKD. The CDR3 covers 14 residues. The ends lost 3 bases at V and 5 bases at J; junction bases unmatched: 7.

V gene TRBV30 combines with J gene TRBJ2-2; D not resolved. Trimming took off 0 bases at V and 2 bases at J, with 7 bases between the two ends. The CDR3 contains 14 residues. Germline V gives CDR1 GTSNPN, CDR2 SVGIG (reference sequence). The CDR3 loop is CAWSVLRNTGELFF. The CDR3 nucleotides read TGTGCCTGGAGTGTTTTGCGAAACACCGGGGAGCTGTTTTTT.